A single sample is the source of the 32 T cell receptor beta chains below, sequenced in a study of T cells in Graves' hyperthyroidism and ophthalmopathy. Amplification of TCR beta CDR3 regions used RNA as the template. With the HTBI primer set, the TCR CDR3 went through a first round of RT-PCR. TCRdb called the multiplex PCR reads again in MiXCR, with one record for every CDR3 protein. Among approximately 710,000 distinct CDR3 sequences listed, roughly 17% were seen once. Specimen: blood. The receptor set was obtained from a man aged 45 to 65 with Graves' hyperthyroidism.

This clonotype was counted at least ten times. The chain links TRBV2 to TRBJ2-3, with TRBD2 matching 10 bases. Germline V gives CDR1 SNHLY, CDR2 FYNNEI. The CDR3 has 15 residues. J lost 6 bases, V lost 4 bases, and 7 bases had no gene match. This CDR3 reads CASSALAGALDTQYF. The CDR3 DNA reads as TGTGCCAGCAGTGCGCTAGCGGGAGCTCTTGATACGCAGTATTTT.

This clonotype was seen many times. V gene TRBV27 combines with J gene TRBJ2-3; 7 bases match TRBD2. Germline CDR1 MNHEY, CDR2 SMNVEV (reference sequence). CDR3 size: 17 residues. Trimming cost V 7 bases and J 5 bases; bases outside gene matches: 18. CDR3 in DNA: TGTGCCAGCACCAAACTTGGCGGGGGAGTCGGGGGAGATACGCAGTATTTT. Encoded protein: CASTKLGGGVGGDTQYF.

In its sample, this clonotype was seen many times. The gene calls are TRBV11-2 and TRBJ2-2; D is uncertain. Germline CDR1 reads SGHAT; CDR2 reads FQNNGV. V lost 5 bases and J lost 4, with 17 bases in between. This CDR3 is 16 amino acids long. The CDR3 here is CASSPLGGRITGELFF. CDR3 in DNA: TGTGCCAGCAGCCCCTTAGGTGGGCGGATCACCGGGGAGCTGTTTTTT.

This clonotype came up many times. The V and J genes are TRBV18 and TRBJ2-5; D is unresolved. Trimming removed 2 bases at V and 5 bases at J, with 9 bases between. The CDR3 runs to 13 residues. Germline values: CDR1 KGHSH, CDR2 LQKENI. CDR3 DNA: TGTGCCAGCTCACCAACAGACGGCGAGACCCAGTACTTC. Protein sequence: CASSPTDGETQYF.

This chain joins TRBV28 and TRBJ1-5; D might be TRBD1 (6 bases). The CDR3 is 12 amino acids. Germline V CDR1 and CDR2: MDHEN, SYDVKM. V lost 7 bases to trimming and J lost 4 bases, with 8 bases between them. CDR3 residues: CASKTGNQPQHF. The CDR3 DNA follows: TGTGCCAGCAAAACAGGGAATCAGCCCCAGCATTTT.

Many counts were recorded for this clonotype. This chain uses TRBV30 with TRBJ2-7; TRBD2 matches at 7 bases. The CDR3 covers 12 residues. From germline, CDR1 is GTSNPN and CDR2 SVGIG (reference sequence). Unmatched junction bases numbered 4, after V lost 3 bases and J lost 5 bases. The CDR3 region is CAWSRGDHEQYF. In nucleotides, the CDR3 is TGTGCCTGGAGCCGGGGGGATCACGAGCAGTACTTC.

This clonotype has more than one count but fewer than ten. The V call is TRBV30, the J call TRBJ2-7; 10 nucleotides line up with TRBD2. V was clipped by 1 base and J by 3 bases; unmatched bases: 3. Germline CDR1 GTSNPN, CDR2 SVGIG (reference sequence). This CDR3 is 14 amino acids long. The CDR3 nucleotides read TGTGCCTGGAGTGCTAGCGGGAGATTCTACGAGCAGTACTTC. Translation gives CAWSASGRFYEQYF.

This clonotype showed up just a few times. A much larger clonotype is one base distant, so this may be a read error. This rearrangement joins TRBV2 to TRBJ1-1; a possible D gene is TRBD1 (5 bases). CDR3 size: 14 residues. The V end lost 8 bases, the J end lost 0 bases, and 13 bases lay between the germline ends. Germline lookup yields CDR1 SNHLY and CDR2 FYNNEI. The CDR3 here is CASHRKAMNTEAFF. Written as DNA, the CDR3 is TGTGCCAGCCACAGGAAGGCTATGAACACTGAAGCTTTCTTT.

This clonotype was seen more than once but under ten times. The junction does not match germline at one end; this may be a read error. The rearrangement joins TRBV28 to TRBJ2-1; the D is unclear. Germline V lookup: CDR1 MDHEN, CDR2 SYDVKM. This CDR3 comprises 13 residues. CDR3 residues: CASSPRNRPEQLF. The CDR3 nucleotides read TGTGCCAGCAGTCCTCGTAATAGGCCAGAGCAGCTCTTC.

This clonotype appeared many times. The chain couples TRBV27 to TRBJ2-1; TRBD1 matches 9 bases. Unmatched junction bases numbered 7, after V lost 3 bases and J lost 4 bases. The CDR3 has 16 residues. From germline, CDR1 is MNHEY and CDR2 SMNVEV (reference sequence). The CDR3 is CASSFGTGSSYNEQFF. Written as DNA, the CDR3 is TGTGCCAGCAGTTTCGGGACAGGGTCTTCTTACAATGAGCAGTTCTTC.

This clonotype was detected many times. The rearrangement joins TRBV28 to TRBJ2-1, with D perhaps being TRBD1 or TRBD2 (5 bases each). The CDR3 loop spans 15 amino acids. The germline V gene has CDR1 MDHEN and CDR2 SYDVKM. Trimming removed 5 bases from V and 0 bases from J, with 11 bases in between. CDR3 DNA: TGTGCCAGCAGTCCGGGACGGTTCTCCTACAATGAGCAGTTCTTC. Residues: CASSPGRFSYNEQFF.

There are many counts of this clonotype. This rearrangement joins TRBV28 to TRBJ2-1, with D possibly being TRBD1 (5 bases). From germline, CDR1 is MDHEN and CDR2 SYDVKM. V lost 3 bases and J 6 bases, leaving 15 bases between the germline ends. This CDR3 contains 15 residues. The CDR3 is CASSFVGKGINEQFF. The CDR3 DNA follows: TGTGCCAGCAGTTTTGTGGGGAAGGGGATCAATGAGCAGTTCTTC.

This clonotype came up a few times. The J gene is TRBJ2-2, the V gene TRBV7-9; D is unclear. From germline, CDR1 is SEHNR and CDR2 FQNEAQ (reference sequence). The CDR3 consists of 12 residues. V lost 5 bases, J lost 4 bases, and 5 bases lay in between. In DNA form, the CDR3 reads TGTGCCAGCAGCGTCCTCACCGGGGAGCTGTTTTTT. Translation: CASSVLTGELFF. Filled out from reference TRBV7-9 and TRBJ2-2, the complete variable domain reads DTGVSQNPRHKITKRGQNVTFRCDPISEHNRLYWYRQTLGQGPEFLTYFQNEAQLEKSRLLSDRFSAERPKGSFSTLEIQRTEQGDSAMYLCASSVLTGELFFGEGSRLTVL.

This clonotype showed up just a few times. This chain joins TRBV7-2 and TRBJ2-2, with D maybe TRBD2 (6 bases). V lost 1 base to trimming and J lost 7 bases, with 7 bases between them. Germline CDR1 SGHTA, CDR2 FQGNSA. The CDR3 extends over 13 amino acids. The CDR3 DNA sequence: TGTGCCAGCAGCTTAGTGGAGGGCGGGGAGCTGTTTTTT. Its translation is CASSLVEGGELFF.

The V call is TRBV10-1, the J call TRBJ2-1; D tentatively fits TRBD1 or TRBD2 (6 bases each). The germline V gene encodes CDR1 WNHNN and CDR2 SYGVQD (reference sequence). Deletions cut 8 bases from V and 4 bases from J, with 15 bases between. The CDR3 spans 14 residues. CDR3 sequence: CASSGLGAYNEQFF. The CDR3 nucleotides are TGCGCCAGCTCGGGACTGGGGGCTTACAATGAGCAGTTCTTC.

This clonotype was seen repeatedly, ten times or more. The V gene is TRBV6-2 or TRBV6-3, the J gene TRBJ1-6; TRBD1 matches at 9 bases. The J segment lost 8 bases and the V segment lost 10 bases, leaving 3 bases of the junction unmatched. Germline values: CDR1 MNHEY, CDR2 SVGEGT. There are 12 residues in the CDR3. The CDR3 nucleotides are TGTGCCACACAGGGGGCTGATTCACCCCTCCACTTT. Encoded protein: CATQGADSPLHF.

This clonotype was seen repeatedly, ten times or more. V gene TRBV5-1 combines with J gene TRBJ1-1; D perhaps matches TRBD1 (5 bases). The germline gives CDR1 SGHRS, CDR2 YFSETQ. The germline V and J ends were trimmed by 7 bases and 4 bases, with 14 bases remaining between them. This CDR3 has 13 residues. Here the CDR3 reads CASSQGSSTEAFF. CDR3 nucleotide sequence: TGCGCCAGCTCTCAGGGTAGTTCCACTGAAGCTTTCTTT.

The chain uses TRBV27 and TRBJ2-7; D may be TRBD1 or TRBD2 (5 bases each). Trimming cost V 11 bases and J 0 bases, with 14 bases left between them. The CDR3 spans 13 residues. CDR1 and CDR2 from the germline V gene are MNHEY and SMNVEV (reference sequence). The CDR3 sequence: CAYVKGSSYEQYF. DNA for the CDR3: TGTGCCTACGTTAAGGGGAGCTCCTACGAGCAGTACTTC.

This clonotype was observed a handful of times. This chain links TRBV5-1 with TRBJ2-2; 12 nucleotides agree with TRBD2. The CDR3 covers 18 residues. J was trimmed by 3 bases and V by 0 bases; bases with no gene match: 6. Germline V gene lookup returns CDR1 SGHRS and CDR2 YFSETQ. CDR3 region: CASSLVASGRADTGELFF. The CDR3 DNA reads as TGCGCCAGCAGCTTGGTAGCTAGCGGGAGGGCTGACACCGGGGAGCTGTTTTTT.

In this sample, this clonotype turned up many times. This chain connects TRBV7-2 to TRBJ2-7; D unclear. This CDR3 comprises 14 residues. Germline CDR1 SGHTA, CDR2 FQGNSA. With 1 base removed from V and 4 bases from J, the gap between germline ends came to 11 bases. The CDR3 bases are TGTGCCAGCAGCTTAGGGAGCGCTAGGTACGAGCAGTACTTC. Its protein is CASSLGSARYEQYF.

At least ten counts were recorded for this clonotype. V usage is TRBV10-3 and J usage is TRBJ2-1, with D maybe TRBD2 (6 bases). The CDR3 length is 16 residues. Germline V gene lookup returns CDR1 ENHRY and CDR2 SYGVKD. Trimming removed 0 bases from V and 6 bases from J, with 15 bases in between. Here the CDR3 reads CAISESRQGGGNEQFF. CDR3 in DNA: TGTGCCATCAGTGAGTCGCGGCAGGGAGGTGGCAATGAGCAGTTCTTC.

In this sample, this clonotype turned up many times. This chain uses TRBV5-6 with TRBJ2-3; 12 bases are a match to TRBD2. Germline V gene lookup returns CDR1 SGHDT and CDR2 YYEEEE. V shed 0 bases and J 2 bases; nucleotides not matched to a gene: 7. The CDR3 is 18 amino acids. The CDR3 loop reads CASSLDTSGRTLTDTQYF. The CDR3 DNA reads as TGTGCCAGCAGCTTGGATACTAGCGGGAGGACCCTCACAGATACGCAGTATTTT.

The rearrangement links TRBV20-1 to TRBJ2-5; D unresolved. The CDR3 extends over 13 amino acids. Germline V gene sequence: CDR1 DFQATT, CDR2 SNEGSKA (reference sequence). The V gene lost 1 base and the J gene lost 7 bases, with 13 bases spanning the gap. CDR3 residues: CSARGAALVTQYF. CDR3 bases: TGCAGTGCTAGAGGGGCAGCCTTAGTGACCCAGTACTTC.

Details on this clonotype: A much larger clone lies one base from this, so it may be a read error. V is TRBV7-9 and J is TRBJ1-1; D is ambiguous. The CDR3 has 12 amino acids. V lost 6 bases to trimming and J lost 1 base, with 6 bases between them. Germline CDR1 and CDR2: SEHNR and FQNEAQ (reference sequence). The CDR3 DNA is TGTGCCAGCAGTAAGCAGAACACTGAAGCTTTCTTT. This translates into CASSKQNTEAFF.

The genes are TRBV20-1 and TRBJ2-1; no definite D call. Trimming took off 5 bases at V and 7 bases at J, with 6 bases between the two ends. This CDR3 has 10 residues. Per germline, CDR1 DFQATT and CDR2 SNEGSKA (reference sequence). The CDR3 coding sequence is TGCAGTGCTGAGAATAATGAGCAGTTCTTC. It encodes CSAENNEQFF.

The sample holds many counts of this clonotype. This chain links TRBV6-1 with TRBJ2-2; D perhaps matches TRBD2 (6 bases). Germline assignment: CDR1 MNHNS and CDR2 SASEGT. This CDR3 has 16 residues. Trimming pared 4 bases from V and 6 bases from J, leaving 18 bases between. The CDR3 DNA reads as TGTGCCAGCAGTGGAAGATGGGAGGTGCGGGCCGGGGAGCTGTTTTTT. Protein: CASSGRWEVRAGELFF.

This clonotype was detected ten times or more. The V gene is TRBV28, the J gene TRBJ2-7; D is unresolved. Germline CDR1 reads MDHEN; CDR2 reads SYDVKM. V dropped 6 bases and J dropped 2 bases, with 5 bases sitting between them. The CDR3 contains 11 residues. The CDR3 loop is CASRQAYEQYF. CDR3 nucleotides: TGTGCCAGCAGGCAGGCCTACGAGCAGTACTTC.

This clonotype was counted at least ten times. The chain carries TRBV3-1 and TRBJ1-6; no clear D. The germline V and J ends were trimmed by 7 bases and 1 base, with 5 bases remaining between them. The germline CDR1 and CDR2 sequences are LGHDT and YNNKEL (reference sequence). CDR3 length: 13 amino acids. CDR3 in DNA: TGTGCCAGCACCACTTCCTATAATTCACCCCTCCACTTT. This codes for CASTTSYNSPLHF. Full variable domain (remainder filled in from reference TRBV3-1 and TRBJ1-6): DTAVSQTPKYLVTQMGNDKSIKCEQNLGHDTMYWYKQDSKKFLKIMFSYNNKELIINETVPNRFSPKSPDKAHLNLHINSLELGDSAVYFCASTTSYNSPLHFGNGTRLTVT.

There are a few counts of this clonotype. The chain uses TRBV7-9 and TRBJ2-1; no definite D call. Germline V gene lookup returns CDR1 SEHNR and CDR2 FQNEAQ (reference sequence). The CDR3 length is 13 residues. V was cut by 5 bases and J by 2 bases, with 7 bases left in between. CDR3 loop: CASSGSTYNEQFF. The CDR3, as DNA: TGTGCCAGCAGCGGAAGCACCTACAATGAGCAGTTCTTC.

This clonotype was recorded at least ten times. The V gene is TRBV12-3 or TRBV12-4, the J gene TRBJ1-5; 9 bases are a match to TRBD1. The CDR3 consists of 15 residues. V lost 5 bases and J lost 4; bases outside the gene matches: 6. CDR3 amino acids: CASSLPGQGNQPQHF. In nucleotides, the CDR3 is TGTGCCAGCAGTCTGCCGGGACAGGGAAATCAGCCCCAGCATTTT.

The chain uses TRBV25-1 and TRBJ2-3, with 9 bases matching TRBD2. The V and J ends lost 2 bases and 4 bases, in that order; junction bases with no gene match: 4. The CDR3 has 15 residues. The germline V gene encodes CDR1 MGHDK and CDR2 SYGVNS. The CDR3 sequence: CASSERPSGADTQYF. CDR3 DNA sequence: TGTGCCAGCAGTGAACGGCCTAGCGGGGCAGATACGCAGTATTTT.

The chain joins TRBV28 to TRBJ1-5, with a possible D match to TRBD1 (6 bases). CDR3 length: 16 residues. Germline V lookup: CDR1 MDHEN, CDR2 SYDVKM. Trimming took off 6 bases at V and 6 bases at J, with 21 bases between the two ends. Here the CDR3 reads CASRPGHEGESQPQHF. Here the CDR3 DNA reads TGTGCCAGCAGACCCGGACATGAGGGGGAAAGTCAGCCCCAGCATTTT.